The sequence of this T cell receptor beta chain was determined in a study of blood T cell repertoires in COVID-19. Background on the study: Specimens from acute and convalescent COVID-19 originated in the United States, Italy and Spain. Nucleic acid was either cDNA or gDNA, and it came from T cells, B-cell-depleted T cells, or PBMCs.

Per the original data handling: Estimated nucleated cell counts came from reference gene primer amplification. Assay used: immunoSEQ multiplex PCR; TCRdb lists only in-frame clones, some missing. V and J calls and clone size are given by that table; D and trimming were obtained from the DNA. Of some 120,000 clones detected, 75% to 90% appear once; the ten largest clones hold 1.9%. Germline loops: CDR1 LGHDT, CDR2 YNNKEL (reference sequence). Trimming took 3 bases from V and 5 from J, leaving 16 bases between them. This CDR3 is built from 15 residues. Material: peripheral blood. The chain uses TRBV3-1 (or the pseudogene TRBV3-2) and TRBJ1-1; D may be TRBD1 (6 bases). This sequence was found in a man in his 70s with acute or convalescent COVID-19. In nucleotides, the CDR3 is TGTGCCAGCAGCCACTATCGAGGGGGGGGGACTGAAGCTTTCTTT. Translation: CASSHYRGGGTEAFF.